Listed below are T cell receptor beta chains from one sample, sequenced in a study of Tregs in tolerant kidney transplant recipients. This table comes from immunoSEQ multiplex PCR, and its TCRdb copy is limited to in-frame clones, with some not included. Here the sample spans some 240,000 clones, approximately 83% being singletons. Sequencing was carried out using CD4+ T cells from blood. The origin of the receptors is a human donor in good health. CDR3s include the opening cysteine and the closing phenylalanine or tryptophan.

j_gene: TRBJ2-3
v_gene: TRBV6-1
CDR3aa: CASSSRRGYTDTQYF

j_gene: TRBJ2-7
v_gene: TRBV4-2
CDR3aa: CASSLRDRGLPSSYEQYF

j_gene: TRBJ2-7
v_gene: TRBV18
CDR3aa: CASSPPGTGGSEQYF

j_gene: TRBJ1-4
v_gene: TRBV4-2
CDR3aa: CASSQRGVGEKLFF

j_gene: TRBJ2-5
v_gene: TRBV27
CDR3aa: CASSLLKGATPQYF

j_gene: TRBJ2-1
v_gene: TRBV5-1
CDR3aa: CASSLGSRRGDYNEQFF

j_gene: TRBJ1-6
v_gene: TRBV5-6
CDR3aa: CASSLGPGSYNSPLHF

j_gene: TRBJ1-4
v_gene: TRBV6-6
CDR3aa: CASSWQGTNEKLFF

j_gene: TRBJ2-7
v_gene: TRBV7-2
CDR3aa: CASSLRSPVGEQYF

j_gene: TRBJ1-1
v_gene: TRBV5-1
CDR3aa: CASSLPGGTEAFF

j_gene: TRBJ2-3
v_gene: TRBV5-1
CDR3aa: CASSFEGTDTQYF

j_gene: TRBJ2-5
v_gene: TRBV4-1
CDR3aa: CASSQGEWGGRAGETQYF

j_gene: TRBJ2-2
v_gene: TRBV14
CDR3aa: CASSQTGVPTGELFF

j_gene: TRBJ2-7
v_gene: TRBV2
CDR3aa: CASGRYSGSSYEQYF

j_gene: TRBJ2-1
v_gene: TRBV6-5
CDR3aa: CASRYTTSGGTNEQFF

j_gene: TRBJ1-2
v_gene: TRBV27
CDR3aa: CASSTTGTGGYLSYGYTF

j_gene: TRBJ2-7
v_gene: TRBV5-8
CDR3aa: CASSLNYEQYF

j_gene: TRBJ2-1
v_gene: TRBV30
CDR3aa: CAWSSLNEQFF

j_gene: TRBJ2-6
v_gene: TRBV11-2
CDR3aa: CASSLDPRQGAGANVLTF

j_gene: TRBJ1-4
v_gene: TRBV19
CDR3aa: CASSIAGRGNEKLFF

j_gene: TRBJ2-3
v_gene: TRBV11-2
CDR3aa: CASSFSGGTDTQYF

j_gene: TRBJ1-5
v_gene: TRBV5-6
CDR3aa: CASSLGGSNQPQHF

j_gene: TRBJ2-1
v_gene: TRBV7-9
CDR3aa: CASSLRERGRFYGQFF

j_gene: TRBJ2-1
v_gene: TRBV11-3
CDR3aa: CASSLGGTSGSFDEQFF

j_gene: TRBJ2-1
v_gene: TRBV7-8
CDR3aa: CASSLRDSFNEQFF

j_gene: TRBJ1-2
v_gene: TRBV19
CDR3aa: CASSPRTGSTYGYTF

j_gene: TRBJ1-1
v_gene: TRBV5-4
CDR3aa: CASSPGGDRKNTEAFF

j_gene: TRBJ2-3
v_gene: TRBV10-3
CDR3aa: CAISGLGLAGSTDTQYF

j_gene: TRBJ1-4
v_gene: TRBV5-7
CDR3aa: CASSLVGVANEKLFF

j_gene: TRBJ2-3
v_gene: TRBV5-1
CDR3aa: CASRTAGAGTDTQYF

j_gene: TRBJ2-2
v_gene: TRBV10-1
CDR3aa: CATSNPRRGNTGELFF

j_gene: TRBJ2-1
v_gene: TRBV7-9
CDR3aa: CASSAQGSSYNEQFF

j_gene: TRBJ2-5
v_gene: TRBV6-1
CDR3aa: CASRLGPLETQYF

j_gene: TRBJ2-7
v_gene: TRBV6-1
CDR3aa: CASRGILRDYEQYF

j_gene: TRBJ2-7
v_gene: TRBV4-2
CDR3aa: CASSRLVGEQYF

j_gene: TRBJ2-2
v_gene: TRBV9
CDR3aa: CASSVGSTGELFF

j_gene: TRBJ2-7
v_gene: TRBV7-2
CDR3aa: CASSLTGVLTYEQYF

j_gene: TRBJ2-3
v_gene: TRBV19
CDR3aa: CASSIVGDTDTQYF

j_gene: TRBJ2-6
v_gene: TRBV5-1
CDR3aa: CASSRGGQATSGANVLTF

j_gene: TRBJ2-4
v_gene: TRBV15
CDR3aa: CATSREGGEDIQYF

j_gene: TRBJ2-1
v_gene: TRBV25-1
CDR3aa: CASRFGGSEQFF